This record covers a single T cell receptor (beta chain). As yet, its antigen is unknown. The data are from a study of cytomegalovirus exposure and HLA in healthy donors. Study overall: From HLA-typed donors, an early data release held about 85 million unique TCRs. Study-level results: Among the most significant clusters, several appeared linked to common viral pathogens in a later analysis. In vitro testing confirmed three CMV-associated chains as specific for CMV antigens. Some public TCRs appeared in many individuals, while most sequences were rare.

The V gene lost 4 bases and the J gene lost 9 bases, with 13 bases spanning the gap. CDR1 and CDR2 (germline): MNHEY, SVGAGI. CDR3 length: 13 amino acids. The study ran its PCR with 60 Vbeta and 13 Jbeta primers. TCRdb's copy holds only in-frame clones and misses some; the assay was immunoSEQ multiplex PCR. The sample includes approximately 170,000 clones, roughly 80% of them seen just once. The TCR sequence derives from a male donor in good health and CMV-seronegative. What was sequenced was PBMCs. This chain uses TRBV6-5 with TRBJ2-1; tentatively, D is TRBD2 (6 bases). The CDR3, as DNA: TGTGCCAGCAGTTTACTTTCGCGGGGTGAGCAGTTCTTC. Its translation is CASSLLSRGEQFF.